These T cell receptor beta chains were read from a single sample in a study of shared T cell receptors in the human thymus. Sequencing used immunoSEQ multiplex PCR; TCRdb keeps in-frame clones, though not all of them. The sample has 450,000 to 650,000 clones; 75% to 85% are singletons. The same data also went into a second study, on human thymus T cells.

The sample taken for sequencing was thymocytes. The receptors stem from a boy under three years old with a congenital heart defect. Each CDR3 is given with its conserved first and last residue. The D gene is left open where the match is weak. Not all rows give a size; the values are once, few, many and, for expanded clones, a class.

CASSRRTADNEQFF,TGCGCCAGCAGCCGCCGGACAGCTGACAATGAGCAGTTCTTC,NA,TRBJ2-1,TRBV5-1,NA
CAIRDSEGQLSSYEQYF,TGTGCCATCAGGGATTCTGAAGGACAACTGAGCTCCTACGAGCAGTACTTC,NA,TRBJ2-7,TRBV10-3,NA
CASRGTGGPDTQYF,TGTGCCAGCAGGGGGACAGGCGGTCCAGATACGCAGTATTTT,once,TRBJ2-3,TRBV27,TRBD1
CASRKPGRGKGETQYF,TGTGCCAGCCGTAAGCCGGGAAGGGGGAAAGGGGAGACCCAGTACTTC,NA,TRBJ2-5,TRBV7-8,NA
CASSQGLAGGPSYEQYF,TGCGCCAGCAGCCAGGGACTAGCGGGAGGGCCTAGCTACGAGCAGTACTTC,NA,TRBJ2-7,TRBV4-1,TRBD2
CASSDAAEETQYF,TGTGCCAGCAGTGATGCAGCGGAAGAGACCCAGTACTTC,NA,TRBJ2-5,TRBV2,NA
CASSRGTSGRNEQYF,TGCGCCAGCAGCCGCGGGACTAGCGGGAGAAACGAGCAGTACTTC,NA,TRBJ2-7,TRBV4-3,TRBD2
CASSRGLLAEQFF,TGTGCCAGCAGCCGGGGGTTACTAGCGGAGCAGTTCTTC,NA,TRBJ2-1,TRBV7-6,TRBD2
CASSLEDYQNSTDTQYF,TGTGCCAGCAGCTTAGAAGACTACCAAAATAGCACAGATACGCAGTATTTT,NA,TRBJ2-3,TRBV11-2,NA
CASSKASNYGYTF,TGTGCCAGCAGCAAAGCGAGTAACTATGGCTACACCTTC,NA,TRBJ1-2,TRBV21-1,NA
CASSLGRAPYEQYF,TGTGCCAGCAGCTTGGGCAGGGCCCCCTACGAGCAGTACTTC,NA,TRBJ2-7,TRBV5-8,NA
CASRFWDFWSGELFF,TGTGCAAGTCGCTTTTGGGACTTTTGGTCCGGGGAGCTGTTTTTT,NA,TRBJ2-2,TRBV12-2,NA
CASSPGDKGNQPQHF,TGTGCCAGCAGCCCCGGAGATAAGGGCAATCAGCCCCAGCATTTT,NA,TRBJ1-5,TRBV7-9,NA
CASSATDSLNQPQHF,TGTGCCAGCAGTGCCACGGACAGTCTCAATCAGCCCCAGCATTTT,NA,TRBJ1-5,TRBV25-1,NA
CASSRYEEGWTDTQYF,TGCGCCAGCAGCCGCTACGAGGAGGGCTGGACAGATACGCAGTATTTT,NA,TRBJ2-3,TRBV5-1,NA
CASSLLRAYEQYF,TGTGCCAGCAGCTTACTCAGGGCCTACGAGCAGTACTTC,NA,TRBJ2-7,TRBV11-2,NA
CASSDVFEPAGQETSGANVLTF,TGTGCCAGCAGCGACGTATTCGAACCTGCGGGACAGGAAACCTCTGGGGCCAACGTCCTGACTTTC,NA,TRBJ2-6,TRBV9,TRBD1
CASLKGAGTEPYGYTF,TGTGCCAGTTTAAAAGGTGCGGGGACGGAGCCCTATGGCTACACCTTC,few,TRBJ1-2,TRBV19,NA
CASSLSGYTQQETQYF,TGTGCCAGCAGTTTATCGGGCTATACTCAGCAAGAGACCCAGTACTTC,few,TRBJ2-5,TRBV27,NA
CASREALYGYTF,TGTGCCAGCAGGGAAGCCCTCTATGGCTACACCTTC,NA,TRBJ1-2,TRBV6-1,NA
CASSIKSGASEQYF,TGTGCCAGTAGTATTAAGTCAGGGGCTAGTGAGCAGTACTTC,NA,TRBJ2-7,TRBV19,NA
CASSAPGTGGYEQYF,TGTGCCAGCAGCGCCCCCGGGACAGGGGGCTACGAGCAGTACTTC,once,TRBJ2-7,TRBV13,TRBD1
CSVEDLLGQQYF,TGCAGCGTTGAAGATCTCCTGGGACAGCAGTACTTC,few,TRBJ2-5,TRBV29-1,TRBD1
CASSHTSRQGYYEQYF,TGCGCCAGCAGCCACACCTCCCGACAGGGGTACTACGAGCAGTACTTC,NA,TRBJ2-7,TRBV4-3,TRBD1
CASSPPQGYGYTF,TGTGCCAGCAGCCCCCCCCAGGGATATGGCTACACCTTC,NA,TRBJ1-2,TRBV11-2,NA
CASSTLAGPGLDTQYF,TGTGCCAGTAGTACACTAGCGGGACCGGGCCTTGATACGCAGTATTTT,few,TRBJ2-3,TRBV19,TRBD2
CASRATRGTQYF,TGTGCCAGCAGAGCCACCCGTGGGACCCAGTACTTC,NA,TRBJ2-5,TRBV7-9,NA
CASSYVRDREAFF,TGTGCCAGCAGTTACGTTCGTGACAGGGAAGCTTTCTTT,NA,TRBJ1-1,TRBV6-5,NA
CASSNTATNEKLFF,TGTGCCAGCAGTAACACAGCAACTAATGAAAAACTGTTTTTT,NA,TRBJ1-4,TRBV9,NA
CATSWTPSYEQYF,TGTGCCACCAGTTGGACACCCTCCTACGAGCAGTACTTC,NA,TRBJ2-7,TRBV15,NA
CASSFSSGSFGEQFF,TGTGCCAGCAGCTTCTCTAGCGGGAGTTTTGGTGAGCAGTTCTTC,once,TRBJ2-1,TRBV5-4,TRBD2
CASRPDLAAGNQPQHF,TGTGCCAGCAGACCCGATCTTGCGGCGGGCAATCAGCCCCAGCATTTT,NA,TRBJ1-5,TRBV28,NA
CASSTSGDSPGYYGYTF,TGTGCCAGTAGTACATCCGGGGACAGCCCAGGGTACTATGGCTACACCTTC,once,TRBJ1-2,TRBV19,TRBD1
CASKRGRAYEQYF,TGTGCCAGCAAAAGGGGCAGGGCCTACGAGCAGTACTTC,NA,TRBJ2-7,TRBV27,NA
CASSRILRRLAGEGTETQYF,TGTGCCAGCAGCCGAATTCTTCGTCGACTAGCGGGAGAGGGCACAGAGACCCAGTACTTC,once,TRBJ2-5,TRBV5-5,TRBD2
CATSRDWASGRAKETQYF,TGTGCCACCAGCAGAGATTGGGCGAGCGGGAGGGCCAAAGAGACCCAGTACTTC,few,TRBJ2-5,TRBV15,TRBD2
CASSLGLPGETQYF,TGTGCCAGCAGCTTAGGGCTGCCCGGGGAGACCCAGTACTTC,NA,TRBJ2-5,TRBV11-2,NA
CARQGAYEQYF,TGTGCCAGACAGGGGGCCTACGAGCAGTACTTC,few,TRBJ2-7,TRBV19,TRBD1
CASSSRRLAGTDTQYF,TGTGCCAGCAGCTCCCGACGACTAGCGGGCACAGATACGCAGTATTTT,NA,TRBJ2-3,TRBV7-2,TRBD2
CASSTGPPLGGYGYTF,TGTGCCAGTAGTACGGGACCTCCGCTCGGGGGATATGGCTACACCTTC,NA,TRBJ1-2,TRBV19,NA
CASSIGSTTGGPKRESGETQYF,TGTGCCAGTAGTATAGGGTCGACCACTGGGGGACCTAAGCGGGAGAGCGGAGAGACCCAGTACTTC,NA,TRBJ2-5,TRBV19,TRBD2
CASSPPGIKDEQFF,TGTGCCAGCAGCCCCCCAGGGATCAAAGATGAGCAGTTCTTC,few,TRBJ2-1,TRBV6-5,NA
CSVDSGTGGWTEAFF,TGCAGCGTGGACTCCGGGACAGGGGGCTGGACTGAAGCTTTCTTT,NA,TRBJ1-1,TRBV29-1,TRBD1
CASSPEAGRRFTGELFF,TGTGCCAGCAGCCCGGAGGCTGGACGGAGATTTACCGGGGAGCTGTTTTTT,NA,TRBJ2-2,TRBV11-3,NA
CASSRRPGGGNGYTF,TGTGCCAGCAGCCGCCGGCCAGGGGGCGGTAATGGCTACACCTTC,once,TRBJ1-2,TRBV27,TRBD1
CASSFPTGDTQYF,TGTGCCAGCAGTTTCCCGACAGGAGATACGCAGTATTTT,NA,TRBJ2-3,TRBV28,NA